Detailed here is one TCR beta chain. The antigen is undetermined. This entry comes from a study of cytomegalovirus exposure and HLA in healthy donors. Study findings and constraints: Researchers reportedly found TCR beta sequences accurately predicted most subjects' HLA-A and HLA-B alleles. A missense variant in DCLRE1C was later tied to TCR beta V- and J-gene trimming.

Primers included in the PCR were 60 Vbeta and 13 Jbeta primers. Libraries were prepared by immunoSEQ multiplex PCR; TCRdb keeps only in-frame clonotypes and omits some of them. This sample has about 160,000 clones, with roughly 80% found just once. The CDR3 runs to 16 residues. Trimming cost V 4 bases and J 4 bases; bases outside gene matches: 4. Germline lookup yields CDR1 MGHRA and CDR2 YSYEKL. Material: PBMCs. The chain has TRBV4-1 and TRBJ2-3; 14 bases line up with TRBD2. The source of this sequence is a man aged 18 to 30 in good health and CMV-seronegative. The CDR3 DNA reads TGCGCCAGCAGCCGACTAGCGGGGGGGGGCGCAGATACGCAGTATTTT. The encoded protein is CASSRLAGGGADTQYF.